This is a list of T cell receptor beta chains from one sample in a study of vaccination effects on CD4 cells after COVID-19. Using immunoSEQ multiplex PCR, the repertoire was profiled, and TCRdb retains in-frame clones only, with some absent. The sample carries 25,000 to 30,000 clones, 65% to 90% recorded once. The antigens these receptors bind are not known. Sample: CD4+ T cells from PBMCs cultured with SARS-CoV-2 spike peptides, taken after COVID-19 vaccination. The source of these receptors is a human donor who received a COVID-19 vaccine. Some clones in this sample may be carry-over from other donors' samples. The CDR3 runs from the conserved cysteine through the conserved F or W. A D gene is named only where the DNA matches it firmly. Clone size is stated in some rows and not others, as once, few, many or a class when expanded.

15,TRBJ2-4,TRBV3-1/TRBV3-2,NA,NA,TGTGCCAGCAGCCAATTCCAGATAGCCAAAAACATTCAGTACTTC,CASSQFQIAKNIQYF
15,TRBJ2-1,TRBV5-1,NA,NA,TGCGCCAGCAGCTTGGAACCCTCGGCCTACAATGAGCAGTTCTTC,CASSLEPSAYNEQFF
15,TRBJ2-1,TRBV10-1,NA,TRBD2,TGCGCCAGCAGTGAGCTTAGGACTAGTCTGCTCACGCGGTTCTTC,CASSELRTSLLTRFF
12,TRBJ2-5,TRBV29-1,once,TRBD1,TGCAGCGTTGGACAGGGGGGAGAGACCCAGTACTTC,CSVGQGGETQYF
12,TRBJ2-2,TRBV6-1,once,NA,TGTGCCAGCAGTGAAGGCACCGGGGAGCTGTTTTTT,CASSEGTGELFF
14,TRBJ1-4,TRBV7-2,NA,NA,TGTGCCAGCGCCCAGGGTACAACTAATGAAAAACTGTTTTTT,CASAQGTTNEKLFF
15,TRBJ2-3,TRBV5-1,NA,NA,TGCGCCAGCAGGGCGTCAATTATTAGCACAGATACGCAGTATTTT,CASRASIISTDTQYF
15,TRBJ2-1,TRBV29-1,NA,TRBD1,TGCAGCGTTTGCCGTGGGACAGGGGGGTATGGGGAGCAGTTCTTC,CSVCRGTGGYGEQFF
16,TRBJ2-3,TRBV3-1/TRBV3-2,NA,NA,TGTGCCAGCAGCCAAGTATCAGCCTCTAGCACAGATACGCAGTATTTT,CASSQVSASSTDTQYF
13,TRBJ1-5,TRBV10-3,NA,TRBD1,TGTGCCATCAGACAGGGGAACAATCAGCCCCAGCATTTT,CAIRQGNNQPQHF
13,TRBJ1-2,TRBV30,NA,NA,TGTGCCTGGAGTTTCGAGACGGGGGGTGGCTACACCTTC,CAWSFETGGGYTF
13,TRBJ1-2,TRBV30,NA,TRBD1,TGTGCCTGGACCGGCGGCAGGGGGAGTGGCTACACCTTC,CAWTGGRGSGYTF
17,TRBJ2-1,TRBV6-1,NA,TRBD2,TGTGCCAGCAGTGAAAGGCCCATAGCGGGGGCCTACAATGAGCAGTTCTTC,CASSERPIAGAYNEQFF
15,TRBJ1-6,TRBV6-5,NA,NA,TGTGCCAGCAGTTACTCGCCAAGGACGGGTTCACCCCTCCACTTT,CASSYSPRTGSPLHF
14,TRBJ1-2,TRBV7-9,NA,TRBD1,TGTGCCAGCGGAGAGGACAGGCCAACCTATGGCTACACCTTC,CASGEDRPTYGYTF
12,TRBJ1-2,TRBV6-5,NA,NA,TGTGCCAGCGGTCTCCAGGGACGGGGCTACACCTTC,CASGLQGRGYTF
17,TRBJ1-1,TRBV11-3,NA,TRBD1,TGTGCCAGCAGCTTAATACAGGGGGGCCTTAGGAACACTGAAGCTTTCTTT,CASSLIQGGLRNTEAFF
15,TRBJ2-2,TRBV30,NA,NA,TGTGCCTGGAGTGTAGAGGGGAGGGGGACCGGGGAGCTGTTTTTT,CAWSVEGRGTGELFF
15,TRBJ2-3,TRBV4-1,once,TRBD2,TGCGCCAGCAGGAAAGTGGCAGCGGGACCAGATACGCAGTATTTT,CASRKVAAGPDTQYF
13,TRBJ2-5,TRBV9,once,NA,TGTGCCAGCAGCGTAGACAGCCAAGAGACCCAGTACTTC,CASSVDSQETQYF
13,TRBJ1-3,TRBV11-2,NA,NA,TGTGCCAGCAGCTTAGATTATACAGCCCTAATATATTTT,CASSLDYTALIYF
13,TRBJ2-1,TRBV9,NA,NA,TGTGCCAGCAGCGTACCGCCTAGCAATGAGCAGTTCTTC,CASSVPPSNEQFF
13,TRBJ2-3,TRBV14,once,NA,TGTGCCAGCAGCCAACGGGGGACAGATACGCAGTATTTT,CASSQRGTDTQYF
15,TRBJ2-5,TRBV5-1,NA,NA,TGCGCCAGCAGCTTGGATCCAGGGTCATCAGAGACCCAGTACTTC,CASSLDPGSSETQYF
14,TRBJ2-2,TRBV5-1,NA,NA,TGCGCCAGCAGCCCGGGACTCCCCACCGGGGAGCTGTTTTTT,CASSPGLPTGELFF
14,TRBJ1-5,TRBV6-5,NA,NA,TGTGCCAGCAGCCGAACCGGGGGGAATCAGCCCCAGCATTTT,CASSRTGGNQPQHF
16,TRBJ1-3,TRBV5-1,NA,TRBD1,TGCGCCAGCAGCTTGGGAGGGACAGGCTCGGGAAACACCATATATTTT,CASSLGGTGSGNTIYF
15,TRBJ1-2,TRBV19,NA,NA,TGTGCCAGTAGTATAGATGCCAACACAGGCTATGGCTACACCTTC,CASSIDANTGYGYTF
15,TRBJ2-5,TRBV14,NA,NA,TGTGCCAGCAGCCAACGTGTCCCCAGAGAAGAGACCCAGTACTTC,CASSQRVPREETQYF
19,TRBJ2-1,TRBV3-1/TRBV3-2,NA,TRBD2,TGTGCCAGCAGCCAAGTACCCGGTTTTAGCGGGGGGATACGGGATGAGCAGTTCTTC,CASSQVPGFSGGIRDEQFF